The 10 T cell receptor beta chains below all came from one sample that was sequenced in a study of Ad26.COV2.S vaccination and SARS-CoV-2 variants. Profiling relied on immunoSEQ multiplex PCR, and the TCRdb table lists in-frame clones only, not all of them. This sample has 350,000 to 600,000 clones, with around 89% found just once. This sample's treatment: roughly 18 received Ad26.COV2.S at low or high dose, single or two shots; 5 received placebo; per-sample allocation not given. Material that was analyzed had been drawn on day 63 after the first vaccine or placebo injection. The sample in question was peripheral blood, obtained in a trial of Ad26.COV2.S vaccine versus placebo. Source of these receptors: a person between 18 and 65 years old who received the Ad26.COV2.S COVID-19 vaccine or a placebo.

V and J are TRBV28 and TRBJ2-7; 7 positions match TRBD1. Trimming removed 6 bases from V and 7 bases from J; junction bases left unmatched: 15. This CDR3 is built from 15 residues. Germline V gives CDR1 MDHEN, CDR2 SYDVKM. Here the CDR3 reads CASRLQGSRAREQYF. Written as DNA, the CDR3 is TGTGCCAGCAGACTACAGGGGAGTCGCGCCAGGGAGCAGTACTTC.

The J gene is TRBJ2-3, the V gene TRBV7-3, with D uncertain. Germline V gives CDR1 SGHTA, CDR2 FQGTGA. The CDR3 runs 13 residues. V lost 5 bases and J lost 0, with 6 bases in between. The CDR3 is CASSTTSTDTQYF. CDR3 in DNA: TGTGCCAGCAGCACGACTAGCACAGATACGCAGTATTTT.

This sequence joins TRBV7-9 and TRBJ2-3; maybe TRBD1 (6 bases). The CDR3 consists of 18 residues. The germline V and J ends were trimmed by 3 bases and 0 bases, with 19 bases remaining between them. The germline gives CDR1 SEHNR, CDR2 FQNEAQ (reference sequence). The CDR3 spells CASSLGHRSGTSTDTQYF. The CDR3 DNA reads as TGTGCCAGCAGCTTGGGACACAGGAGTGGCACTAGCACAGATACGCAGTATTTT. Based on the CDR3 plus reference TRBV7-9 and TRBJ2-3, the full variable domain is DTGVSQNPRHKITKRGQNVTFRCDPISEHNRLYWYRQTLGQGPEFLTYFQNEAQLEKSRLLSDRFSAERPKGSFSTLEIQRTEQGDSAMYLCASSLGHRSGTSTDTQYFGPGTRLTVL.

This clone was counted a few times. The V and J genes are TRBV18 and TRBJ1-5, with no clear D. CDR1 is KGHSH and CDR2 is LQKENI in the germline V gene. V lost 3 bases and J lost 7, with 13 bases in between. The CDR3 is 14 residues long. The CDR3 DNA reads TGTGCCAGCTCACCGCCGTGGGGTGGGCAGCCCCAGCATTTT. It yields the protein CASSPPWGGQPQHF.

This chain uses TRBV15 with TRBJ1-4; unclear D gene. The CDR3 loop spans 14 amino acids. The germline V gene encodes CDR1 LNHNV and CDR2 YYDKDF (reference sequence). Trimming stripped 3 bases from V and 5 bases from J, with 10 bases between. The CDR3 coding sequence is TGTGCCACCAGCAGGGACCCCGCCAATGAAAAACTGTTTTTT. Its translation is CATSRDPANEKLFF. The entire variable domain, with the rest obtained from reference TRBV15 and TRBJ1-4, is as follows: DAMVIQNPRYQVTQFGKPVTLSCSQTLNHNVMYWYQQKSSQAPKLLFHYYDKDFNNEADTPDNFQSRRPNTSFCFLDIRSPGLGDTAMYLCATSRDPANEKLFFGSGTQLSVL.

The chain links TRBV19 to TRBJ1-5; no firm D call. The CDR3 sequence is 15 residues long. Germline lookup yields CDR1 LNHDA and CDR2 SQIVND (reference sequence). The V end lost 6 bases, the J end lost 4 bases, and 16 bases lay between the germline ends. CDR3 protein: CASSILRATNQPQHF. CDR3 DNA sequence: TGTGCCAGTAGCATACTCCGGGCCACAAATCAGCCCCAGCATTTT.

The table lists this clone with a count of one. The chain has TRBV20-1 and TRBJ2-5, with unresolved D. Deletions cut 7 bases from V and 2 bases from J, with 8 bases between. Germline CDR1 reads DFQATT; CDR2 reads SNEGSKA (reference sequence). CDR3 length: 11 residues. Here the CDR3 reads CSGLVQETQYF. The CDR3 DNA follows: TGCAGTGGGCTAGTACAAGAGACCCAGTACTTC.

CDR3 region: CASSLQRNTEAFF. In nucleotides, the CDR3 is TGTGCCAGCAGTTTACAGAGGAACACTGAAGCTTTCTTT. The V gene is TRBV12-3 or TRBV12-4, the J gene TRBJ1-1; no clear D gene. Deletions cut 2 bases from V and 1 base from J, with 5 bases between. This CDR3 has 13 amino acids.

The chain uses TRBV28 and TRBJ1-1; no clear D. CDR1 and CDR2 (germline): MDHEN, SYDVKM. The germline V and J ends were trimmed by 1 base and 5 bases, with 11 bases remaining between them. The CDR3 is 14 amino acids. CDR3 DNA: TGTGCCAGCAGTTTATTTGGTGAACGAACTGAAGCTTTCTTT. Residues: CASSLFGERTEAFF.

This clone occurred once. V is TRBV2 and J is TRBJ2-5; D not resolved. CDR3 size: 11 residues. Trimming stripped 6 bases from V and 5 bases from J, with 7 bases between. In germline, CDR1 is SNHLY, CDR2 FYNNEI. Here the CDR3 reads CASSLEETQYF. The DNA for the CDR3 is TGTGCCAGCAGCTTAGAGGAGACCCAGTACTTC.